The T cell receptor (beta chain) under discussion was sequenced for a study of blood T cell repertoires in COVID-19. Across the study: Acute and convalescent COVID-19 samples came from the United States, Italy and Spain. T cells, B-cell-depleted T cells, or PBMCs supplied cDNA or gDNA.

Germline V lookup: CDR1 SGHTA, CDR2 FQGNSA. The CDR3 spans 14 residues. Trimming cost V 4 bases and J 3 bases, with 10 bases left between them. Authors' analysis steps: By means of reference gene primer amplification, nucleated cell counts were estimated. TCRdb's copy holds only in-frame clones and misses some; the assay was immunoSEQ multiplex PCR. Clonal size and the V and J genes are those of that table, whereas D and trimming came from the DNA. This repertoire shows hundreds of thousands of clones, approximately 84% found once; its top ten account for more than 5.5%. Sequencing was done on a sample of peripheral blood. The rearrangement links TRBV7-2 to TRBJ2-1; D is possibly TRBD2 (6 bases). This TCR was sampled from a man at least 80 years old with acute or convalescent COVID-19. CDR3 amino acids: CASSSFGGYNEQFF. In nucleotides, the CDR3 is TGTGCCAGCAGCTCGTTCGGGGGCTACAATGAGCAGTTCTTC.